This TCR beta chain was sequenced in a study of T cells in Graves' hyperthyroidism and ophthalmopathy. Study observations and caveats: Blood also held most thyroid clonotypes expanded beyond 0.001. Model-based prediction identified ophthalmopathy a median approximately 6 months prior to its onset.

Notes on this clonotype: The antigen remains undetermined.

Amplified TCR beta CDR3 regions derived from RNA transcripts. With the HTBI primer set, the TCR CDR3 went through a first round of RT-PCR. TCRdb passed the multiplex PCR reads through MiXCR, listing each CDR3 protein once. The sample shows approximately 640,000 distinct CDR3 sequences, about 45% of them seen only once. The CDR3 totals 13 residues. The V gene's germline CDR1 is MNHEY and CDR2 SVGAGI. Deletions cut 6 bases from V and 7 bases from J, with 12 bases between. A patient was excluded if there was uncontrolled infection, other autoimmune disease, pregnancy or lactation. The diagnostic basis comprised clinical symptoms, serum thyroxine and TRAb, thyroid ultrasound and orbital computed tomography.

The source is an adult man with Graves' disease, either hyperthyroidism or ophthalmopathy (not recorded which). Sequenced: peripheral blood or thyroid tissue (not recorded which). The chain uses TRBV6-5 and TRBJ2-2; D is unclear. This chain's CDR3 is CASRADKGGELFF. In DNA form, the CDR3 reads TGTGCCAGCAGGGCAGACAAGGGCGGGGAGCTGTTTTTT.